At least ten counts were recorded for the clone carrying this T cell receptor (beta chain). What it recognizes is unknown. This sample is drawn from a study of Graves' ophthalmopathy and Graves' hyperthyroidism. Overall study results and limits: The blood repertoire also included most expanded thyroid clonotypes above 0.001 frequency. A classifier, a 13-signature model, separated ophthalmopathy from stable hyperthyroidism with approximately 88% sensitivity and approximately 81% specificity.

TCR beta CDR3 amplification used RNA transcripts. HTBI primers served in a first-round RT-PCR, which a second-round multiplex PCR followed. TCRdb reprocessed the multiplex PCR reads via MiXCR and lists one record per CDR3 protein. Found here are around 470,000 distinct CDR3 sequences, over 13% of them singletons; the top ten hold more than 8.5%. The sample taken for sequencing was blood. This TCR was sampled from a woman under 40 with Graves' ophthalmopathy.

The CDR3 sequence is CATHRDLLSSNTEAFF. The CDR3 nucleotides read TGTGCCACACACAGGGACTTATTGTCAAGTAACACTGAAGCTTTCTTT. This sequence joins TRBV2 and TRBJ1-1; D may be TRBD1 (6 bases). The V gene lost 10 bases and the J gene lost 2 bases, with 23 bases spanning the gap. The CDR3 covers 16 residues. The V gene's germline CDR1 is SNHLY and CDR2 FYNNEI.